This T cell receptor beta chain is drawn from a study of control samples from healthy donors and cancer patients. Clones were sequenced by immunoSEQ multiplex PCR, and TCRdb holds only the in-frame ones, with some missing. The repertoire consists of about 130,000 clones, with over 75% occurring once and the leading ten covering 2% to 3%. V shed 6 bases and J 7 bases; nucleotides not matched to a gene: 11. CDR1 MNHEY and CDR2 SVGAGI come from the germline V gene. This CDR3 region has 15 residues. The clonotype was recovered from a man aged 18 to 35 in good health. V usage is TRBV6-5 and J usage is TRBJ1-2; 10 nucleotides line up with TRBD1. What was sequenced was blood. CDR3 in amino acids: CASRKNRDRGSGYTF. In DNA, the CDR3 is TGTGCCAGCAGGAAAAACCGGGACAGGGGATCTGGCTACACCTTC.